The rows below give T cell receptor beta chains drawn from one sample of a study of T-cell reconstitution after alpha-beta-depleted transplantation in children. TCRdb passed the PCR reads through MiXCR, listing each CDR3 protein once. This sample has 500,000 to 600,000 distinct CDR3 sequences, with around 20% found just once. Material: PBMCs from the stem cell graft donor, obtained from the stem cell graft. These receptors were obtained from a human donor who donated a stem cell graft to a child with acute lymphoblastic leukemia. CDR3s include the opening cysteine and the closing phenylalanine or tryptophan. Each record gives: J gene, V gene, clone size, D gene, CDR3 protein, CDR3 DNA. A D gene is named only where the DNA matches it firmly. Only some rows state a clone size, as once, few, many or a class for expanded clones.

J: TRBJ2-2; V: TRBV20-1; size: -; D: TRBD2; CDR3: CSASGRASTGELFF; DNA: TGCAGTGCTAGCGGGAGGGCCTCGACCGGGGAGCTGTTTTTT
J: TRBJ1-5; V: TRBV7-9; size: few; D: -; CDR3: CASSFGLGDQPQHF; DNA: TGTGCCAGCAGCTTTGGACTAGGGGATCAGCCCCAGCATTTT
J: TRBJ2-7; V: TRBV5-1; size: once; D: TRBD1; CDR3: CASSLDRGFDEQYF; DNA: TGCGCCAGCAGCCTTGACAGGGGGTTCGACGAGCAGTACTTC
J: TRBJ2-1; V: TRBV6-1; size: few; D: TRBD2; CDR3: CASSPRDYTDNEQFF; DNA: TGTGCCAGCAGTCCCCGGGACTACACAGACAATGAGCAGTTCTTC
J: TRBJ2-4; V: TRBV27; size: few; D: TRBD2; CDR3: CASSLLALKNIQYF; DNA: TGTGCCAGCAGCCTACTAGCGCTTAAAAACATTCAGTACTTC
J: TRBJ1-1; V: TRBV5-4; size: -; D: -; CDR3: CASVGADTEAFF; DNA: TGTGCCAGTGTTGGGGCGGACACTGAAGCTTTCTTT
J: TRBJ2-1; V: TRBV5-1; size: few; D: TRBD2; CDR3: CASSSTSGRSLNEQFF; DNA: TGCGCCAGCAGCTCAACTAGCGGGAGGTCGCTCAATGAGCAGTTCTTC
J: TRBJ2-1; V: TRBV7-3; size: -; D: -; CDR3: CASSFWLGNEQFF; DNA: TGTGCCAGCAGCTTCTGGTTGGGCAATGAGCAGTTCTTC
J: TRBJ2-1; V: TRBV5-1; size: few; D: TRBD1; CDR3: CASSTGQGAGSGYNEQFF; DNA: TGCGCCAGCAGCACGGGACAGGGGGCCGGTTCGGGCTACAATGAGCAGTTCTTC
J: TRBJ2-7; V: TRBV20-1; size: -; D: TRBD1; CDR3: CSAEDRDVSYEQYF; DNA: TGCAGTGCTGAAGACAGGGATGTCTCCTACGAGCAGTACTTC
J: TRBJ1-1; V: TRBV3-1; size: -; D: -; CDR3: CASSRTTEAFF; DNA: TGTGCCAGCAGCCGAACCACTGAAGCTTTCTTT
J: TRBJ2-1; V: TRBV4-2; size: few; D: TRBD2; CDR3: CASSQRTSGIYNEQFF; DNA: TGTGCCAGCAGCCAGCGAACTAGCGGGATCTACAATGAGCAGTTCTTC
J: TRBJ2-1; V: TRBV7-9; size: few; D: TRBD2; CDR3: CASGKLAGVNEQFF; DNA: TGTGCCAGCGGAAAACTAGCGGGAGTGAATGAGCAGTTCTTC
J: TRBJ1-5; V: TRBV7-6; size: many; D: -; CDR3: CASSLPGQPQHF; DNA: TGTGCCAGCAGCTTACCGGGCCAGCCCCAGCATTTT
J: TRBJ1-1; V: TRBV2; size: -; D: TRBD1; CDR3: CASLDRVNTEAFF; DNA: TGTGCCAGCCTAGACAGGGTGAACACTGAAGCTTTCTTT
J: TRBJ2-2; V: TRBV29-1; size: -; D: -; CDR3: CSAPFRGGARELFF; DNA: TGCAGCGCCCCTTTCAGGGGGGGGGCTAGGGAGCTGTTTTTT
J: TRBJ2-1; V: TRBV28; size: -; D: TRBD2; CDR3: CASRSGSVYNEQFF; DNA: TGTGCCAGCAGGAGCGGGAGTGTCTACAATGAGCAGTTCTTC
J: TRBJ2-7; V: TRBV10-2; size: -; D: TRBD1; CDR3: CASSGQGIYEQYF; DNA: TGCGCCAGCAGTGGACAGGGAATTTACGAGCAGTACTTC
J: TRBJ2-7; V: TRBV27; size: few; D: -; CDR3: CASRKGLAGSSYEQYF; DNA: TGTGCCAGCAGGAAGGGCCTGGCGGGAAGCTCCTACGAGCAGTACTTC
J: TRBJ1-6; V: TRBV20-1; size: -; D: -; CDR3: CSAISPGHPNSPLHF; DNA: TGCAGCGCAATCTCACCGGGACACCCTAATTCACCCCTCCACTTT
J: TRBJ2-5; V: TRBV11-2; size: -; D: TRBD2; CDR3: CASRGLAGGSETQYF; DNA: TGTGCCAGCAGGGGACTAGCGGGAGGGTCAGAGACCCAGTACTTC
J: TRBJ2-1; V: TRBV4-1; size: few; D: TRBD2; CDR3: CASSQETSGPRAYNEQFF; DNA: TGCGCCAGCAGCCAAGAGACTAGCGGGCCCCGGGCCTACAATGAGCAGTTCTTC
J: TRBJ2-1; V: TRBV5-1; size: -; D: TRBD2; CDR3: CASSPTPGLAGVLGYNEQFF; DNA: TGCGCCAGCAGCCCAACCCCGGGACTAGCGGGAGTCCTGGGCTACAATGAGCAGTTCTTC
J: TRBJ1-1; V: TRBV11-2; size: -; D: TRBD1; CDR3: CASSSAGTGRTEAFF; DNA: TGTGCCAGCAGCTCAGCCGGGACAGGGCGCACTGAAGCTTTCTTT
J: TRBJ2-3; V: TRBV5-1; size: few; D: -; CDR3: CASSVSLGSTDTQYF; DNA: TGCGCCAGCAGCGTTTCCCTGGGGAGCACAGATACGCAGTATTTT
J: TRBJ1-2; V: TRBV15; size: -; D: -; CDR3: CATSRIARDANYGYTF; DNA: TGTGCCACCAGCAGAATAGCTCGGGACGCTAACTATGGCTACACCTTC
J: TRBJ2-3; V: TRBV20-1; size: -; D: -; CDR3: CSAWRGAGQTTDTQYF; DNA: TGCAGTGCTTGGAGAGGGGCGGGGCAAACCACAGATACGCAGTATTTT
J: TRBJ2-7; V: TRBV29-1; size: -; D: -; CDR3: CSVVRAIPTYEQYF; DNA: TGCAGCGTTGTGCGGGCCATACCTACCTACGAGCAGTACTTC
J: TRBJ2-4; V: TRBV5-1; size: -; D: -; CDR3: CASSTGALAARGINIQYF; DNA: TGCGCCAGCAGTACGGGTGCGTTAGCGGCTCGCGGGATAAACATTCAGTACTTC
J: TRBJ2-1; V: TRBV9; size: few; D: TRBD2; CDR3: CASSVGLAGREQFF; DNA: TGTGCCAGCAGCGTAGGGCTAGCGGGGAGGGAGCAGTTCTTC
J: TRBJ1-5; V: TRBV19; size: -; D: -; CDR3: CASSIGIGQHQPQHF; DNA: TGTGCCAGTAGTATAGGGATCGGACAACATCAGCCCCAGCATTTT
J: TRBJ1-1; V: TRBV6-1; size: few; D: -; CDR3: CASSPEGGLSEAFF; DNA: TGTGCCAGCTCCCCCGAGGGGGGGCTCAGTGAAGCTTTCTTT
J: TRBJ1-6; V: TRBV3-1; size: few; D: -; CDR3: CASSLFDRDNSPLHF; DNA: TGTGCCAGCAGCCTTTTTGACAGAGATAATTCACCCCTCCACTTT
J: TRBJ2-7; V: TRBV20-1; size: -; D: -; CDR3: CSALDLGGYEQYF; DNA: TGCAGTGCCCTCGACTTAGGGGGGTACGAGCAGTACTTC
J: TRBJ2-7; V: TRBV7-9; size: once; D: -; CDR3: CASSPAGGREQYF; DNA: TGTGCCAGCAGCCCCGCCGGGGGACGCGAGCAGTACTTC
J: TRBJ2-5; V: TRBV3-1; size: few; D: -; CDR3: CASSPRDGVETQYF; DNA: TGTGCCAGCAGCCCCCGAGATGGTGTGGAGACCCAGTACTTC